The 23 T cell receptor beta chains below were found in one sample sequenced in a study of sequential checkpoint blockade in melanoma. This table comes from immunoSEQ multiplex PCR, and its TCRdb copy is limited to in-frame clones, with some not included. The sample records tens of thousands of clones, roughly 32% being singletons. As to treatment: randomized to nivolumab then ipilimumab (arm A) or the reverse (arm B). Here the sequenced sample was tumor tissue (inferred from file names), taken from a patient given nivolumab and ipilimumab in sequence. The receptor source for this set is a human donor with melanoma.

This sequence joins TRBV28 and TRBJ1-4, with a tentative D call TRBD1 (6 bases). CDR3 length equals 15 residues. Trimming cost V 6 bases and J 4 bases, with 15 bases left between them. The germline V gene has CDR1 MDHEN and CDR2 SYDVKM. CDR3 in DNA: TGTGCCAGCAGGCTCCCACAGGGTAATAATGAAAAACTGTTTTTT. Amino acids: CASRLPQGNNEKLFF.

The CDR3 nucleotides read TGTGCTAGTGGTTTCTTCAACCTACCCTCCCGGGGAGTGAGGGCCGGGGAGCTGTTTTTT. It is translated as CASGFFNLPSRGVRAGELFF. This chain links TRBV12-5 with TRBJ2-2; D might be TRBD2 (5 bases). The germline gives CDR1 LGHNT, CDR2 FRNRAP. This CDR3 has 20 residues. V was cut by 3 bases and J by 6 bases, with 29 bases left in between.

This clone occurred a few times. V gene TRBV11-3 combines with J gene TRBJ1-1, with TRBD1 matching 8 bases. V dropped 4 bases and J dropped 5; count of bases not matched to a gene: 6. The CDR3 extends over 14 amino acids. From germline, CDR1 is SGHNT and CDR2 YENEEA. DNA for the CDR3: TGTGCCAGCAGCTCGGCAGGGGGCACGACTGAAGCTTTCTTT. The encoded protein is CASSSAGGTTEAFF.

The chain's CDR3 is CASITGGQPQHF. CDR3 nucleotide sequence: TGTGCCAGTATAACAGGCGGTCAGCCCCAGCATTTT. V usage is TRBV19 and J usage is TRBJ1-5; maybe TRBD1 (5 bases). The CDR3 is made up of 12 amino acids. Germline CDR1 is LNHDA and CDR2 is SQIVND (reference sequence). V lost 7 bases, J lost 6 bases, and 10 bases lay in between.

Details on this clone: The junction differs from germline at one of its ends, possibly a read error. This sequence joins TRBV7-2 and TRBJ2-7; TRBD2 agrees at 7 bases. The V gene's germline CDR1 is SGHTA and CDR2 FQGNSA. This CDR3 contains 13 residues. The CDR3 sequence is CASSSDGLGPQYF. CDR3 nucleotides: TGTGCTAGCAGCTCGGACGGACTAGGTCCGCAGTACTTC.

This clone was seen only a few times. The chain carries TRBV6-8 and TRBJ1-5; weak D call: TRBD1 (5 bases). The CDR3 covers 16 residues. V lost 6 bases to trimming and J lost 0 bases, with 15 bases between them. Germline assignment: CDR1 MNHGY and CDR2 SAAAGT. The CDR3 sequence: CASSKEGRYSNQPQHF. DNA of the CDR3: TGTGCCAGCAGCAAGGAGGGACGGTATAGCAATCAGCCCCAGCATTTT.

In this sample, this clone turned up a few times. The rearrangement joins TRBV7-6 to TRBJ2-7; 10 nucleotides agree with TRBD1. The germline V gene encodes CDR1 SGHVS and CDR2 FNYEAQ. CDR3 length equals 15 residues. V gave up 4 bases and J gave up 0 bases; unmatched junction bases: 3. CDR3 residues: CASSWGQGSSYEQYF. In nucleotides, the CDR3 is TGTGCCAGCAGCTGGGGACAGGGGAGCTCCTACGAGCAGTACTTC.

V is TRBV4-1 and J is TRBJ1-1, with D unclear. Trimming cost V 3 bases and J 4 bases, with 12 bases left between them. This CDR3 spans 14 amino acids. Germline loops: CDR1 MGHRA, CDR2 YSYEKL. The CDR3, as DNA: TGCGCCAGCAGCCAGTACGGAGTCGGCACTGAAGCTTTCTTT. It is translated as CASSQYGVGTEAFF.

Only a few counts were recorded for this clone. This chain links TRBV6-8 with TRBJ2-6; 11 bases line up with TRBD1. The CDR3 sequence is 18 residues long. CDR1 is MNHGY, CDR2 SAAAGT, per germline. The V segment lost 4 bases and the J segment 3 bases; nucleotides outside the gene matches: 8. CDR3 in amino acids: CASSSIGQGAGGANVLTF. The CDR3, as DNA: TGTGCCAGCAGTTCTATTGGACAGGGGGCAGGTGGGGCCAACGTCCTGACTTTC.

V gene TRBV11-3 combines with J gene TRBJ1-3; perhaps TRBD1 as D (5 bases). CDR3 length: 15 residues. Germline-derived CDR1 and CDR2 are SGHNT and YENEEA. The germline V and J ends were trimmed by 3 bases and 0 bases, with 9 bases remaining between them. CDR3 amino acids: CASSLGRNSGNTIYF. As DNA, the CDR3 is TGTGCCAGCAGCTTGGGACGGAACTCTGGAAACACCATATATTTT.

This clone appeared a few times. V usage is TRBV30 and J usage is TRBJ1-1; possibly TRBD1 for D (6 bases). Deletions cut 5 bases from V and 4 bases from J, with 11 bases between. Germline V gene lookup returns CDR1 GTSNPN and CDR2 SVGIG (reference sequence). The CDR3 extends over 12 amino acids. DNA of the CDR3: TGTGCCTGGTCCACAGGGAGCACTGAAGCTTTCTTT. This encodes CAWSTGSTEAFF. The full variable domain, in which reference TRBV30 and TRBJ1-1 provide the parts outside the CDR3, is SQTIHQWPATLVQPVGSPLSLECTVEGTSNPNLYWYRQAAGRGLQLLFYSVGIGQISSEVPQNLSASRPQDRQFILSSKKLLLSDSGFYLCAWSTGSTEAFFGQGTRLTVV.

There are a few counts of this clone. V is TRBV6-8 and J is TRBJ1-3; 10 bases agree with TRBD1. The germline V gene encodes CDR1 MNHGY and CDR2 SAAAGT. This CDR3 contains 21 residues. J was trimmed by 8 bases and V by 1 base; bases with no gene match: 23. The CDR3 DNA is TGTGCCAGCAGTTACTTCCGATACCAAGGTTCGGGACAGGGGCTTGGCTACACCATATATTTT. This translates into CASSYFRYQGSGQGLGYTIYF.

The CDR3 DNA reads as TGTGCCAGCAGCGTAAAGATGAACACTGAAGCTTTCTTT. This codes for CASSVKMNTEAFF. This chain uses TRBV9 with TRBJ1-1; D gene unclear. Germline V gene sequence: CDR1 SGDLS, CDR2 YYNGEE. The V gene lost 1 base and the J gene lost 0 bases, with 4 bases spanning the gap. The CDR3 extends over 13 amino acids.

This clone has only one observation. The chain recombines TRBV19 with TRBJ1-1; the D is unclear. This CDR3 region has 14 residues. Trimming left V 3 bases short and J 8 bases short, with 16 bases between. CDR1 and CDR2 (germline): LNHDA, SQIVND (reference sequence). CDR3 nucleotide sequence: TGTGCCAGTAGTATGGGCCAGCCGCTTAAGGAAGCTTTCTTT. Residues: CASSMGQPLKEAFF.

This clone was detected only a few times. The chain carries TRBV6-8 and TRBJ2-3; 16 nucleotides align to TRBD2. CDR1 and CDR2 from the germline V gene are MNHGY and SAAAGT. This CDR3 is built from 19 residues. V shed 2 bases, J shed 4 bases, and the junction held 9 bases outside the gene matches. The CDR3 nucleotides are TGTGCCAGCAGTTACACTATGGGACTAGCGGGAGGGGGCCCAGATACGCAGTATTTT. Translating it yields CASSYTMGLAGGGPDTQYF.

V is TRBV6-8 and J is TRBJ2-3; D unresolved. The germline V gene encodes CDR1 MNHGY and CDR2 SAAAGT. Trimming removed 5 bases at V and 0 bases at J, with 12 bases between. This CDR3 region has 15 residues. The CDR3 loop reads CASSGQPTSTDTQYF. In DNA form, the CDR3 reads TGTGCCAGCAGTGGGCAGCCTACTAGCACAGATACGCAGTATTTT.

CDR3 amino acids: CASSPEKPNTEAFF. The CDR3 DNA follows: TGCGCCAGCAGCCCGGAGAAACCGAACACTGAAGCTTTCTTT. The chain couples TRBV4-1 to TRBJ1-1; D remains ambiguous. Germline loops: CDR1 MGHRA, CDR2 YSYEKL. The CDR3 runs to 14 residues. V lost 4 bases and J 1 base, leaving 10 bases between the germline ends.

This chain uses TRBV11-3 with TRBJ2-7; D gene unclear. V lost 4 bases, J lost 0 bases, and 10 bases lay in between. This CDR3 has 14 amino acids. Germline V lookup: CDR1 SGHNT, CDR2 YENEEA. Written as DNA, the CDR3 is TGTGCCAGCAGCTCACGGGTAAGCTCCTACGAGCAGTACTTC. It specifies CASSSRVSSYEQYF.

The chain is built from TRBV19 and TRBJ2-7; 8 bases match TRBD2. Germline V gene lookup returns CDR1 LNHDA and CDR2 SQIVND (reference sequence). Trimming cost V 5 bases and J 0 bases; bases outside gene matches: 9. The CDR3 is made up of 16 amino acids. CDR3 sequence: CASSPGLGQSSYEQYF. The CDR3 nucleotides are TGTGCCAGTAGTCCGGGACTAGGCCAATCCTCCTACGAGCAGTACTTC. Looking up the rest from reference TRBV19 and TRBJ2-7 gives the full variable domain: DGGITQSPKYLFRKEGQNVTLSCEQNLNHDAMYWYRQDPGQGLRLIYYSQIVNDFQKGDIAEGYSVSREKKESFPLTVTSAQKNPTAFYLCASSPGLGQSSYEQYFGPGTRLTVT.

This clone was detected ten times or more. The rearrangement uses TRBV11-3 and TRBJ2-7; D uncertain. V was pared by 0 bases and J by 5 bases, with 11 bases between. The CDR3 consists of 14 residues. Germline CDR1 reads SGHNT; CDR2 reads YENEEA. CDR3 nucleotides: TGTGCCAGCAGCTTAGATGGGGATAGGGACGAGCAGTACTTC. This encodes CASSLDGDRDEQYF.

This clone was counted between two and nine times. The V gene is TRBV6-8, the J gene TRBJ2-2; no definite D call. The CDR3 totals 14 residues. Germline V gives CDR1 MNHGY, CDR2 SAAAGT. V dropped 2 bases and J dropped 6 bases, with 10 bases sitting between them. In nucleotides, the CDR3 is TGTGCCAGCAGTTACGATTTAAGGTCCGGGGAGCTGTTTTTT. This translates into CASSYDLRSGELFF.

The chain combines TRBV4-1 with TRBJ1-1; 9 positions agree with TRBD1. The CDR3 has 17 residues. CDR1 and CDR2 (germline): MGHRA, YSYEKL. The V and J ends lost 1 base and 5 bases, in that order; junction bases with no gene match: 11. The CDR3 DNA reads TGCGCCAGCAGCCAAGGACCTACAGGGGGCGTTGGGACTGAAGCTTTCTTT. Its translation is CASSQGPTGGVGTEAFF.

The chain couples TRBV12-5 to TRBJ1-2; no definite D call. The CDR3 has 15 amino acids. Looked up from germline, CDR1 is LGHNT and CDR2 is FRNRAP. V dropped 5 bases and J dropped 5 bases, with 18 bases sitting between them. This chain's CDR3 is CASGRAEWAAYGYTF. CDR3 bases: TGTGCTAGTGGTCGAGCCGAGTGGGCAGCTTATGGCTACACCTTC.